Listed below are T cell receptor beta chains from one sample, sequenced in a study of cytomegalovirus exposure and HLA in healthy donors. Data came from immunoSEQ multiplex PCR; TCRdb stores just in-frame clones and leaves some out. Among about 89,000 clones, 74% were seen once, and the ten largest hold 1.5% to 2%. Sequencing was carried out using PBMCs. The receptors here all came from a male donor in good health and CMV-seronegative. CDR3s include the opening cysteine and the closing phenylalanine or tryptophan. The D gene is left open where the match is weak. Only part of the rows carry a size: once, few, many, or a class if the clone is expanded.

V gene: TRBV4-3
D gene: TRBD2
CDR3 length: 16
J gene: TRBJ2-3
clone size: NA
CDR3 DNA: TGCGCCAGCAGCTTGGGACTAGCGCGGACCACAGATACGCAGTATTTT
CDR3 protein: CASSLGLARTTDTQYF

V gene: TRBV2
D gene: TRBD1
CDR3 length: 15
J gene: TRBJ1-4
clone size: NA
CDR3 DNA: TGTGCCAGCAGTGCGGTACAGGGGTGGAATGAAAAACTGTTTTTT
CDR3 protein: CASSAVQGWNEKLFF

V gene: TRBV4-1
D gene: NA
CDR3 length: 17
J gene: TRBJ2-1
clone size: NA
CDR3 DNA: TGCGCCAGCAGCCAAGACCGCGACCGAAGCCGCCACAGCGAGCAGTTCTTC
CDR3 protein: CASSQDRDRSRHSEQFF

V gene: TRBV5-8
D gene: TRBD2
CDR3 length: 15
J gene: TRBJ2-7
clone size: NA
CDR3 DNA: TGTGCCAGCAGCTTGGCCGTGACTAGCGAGTACGAGCAGTACTTC
CDR3 protein: CASSLAVTSEYEQYF

V gene: TRBV29-1
D gene: TRBD1
CDR3 length: 11
J gene: TRBJ2-7
clone size: NA
CDR3 DNA: TGCAGCACACGAAGGGGGCACGAGCAGTACTTC
CDR3 protein: CSTRRGHEQYF

V gene: TRBV7-2
D gene: TRBD2
CDR3 length: 16
J gene: TRBJ2-7
clone size: NA
CDR3 DNA: TGTGCCAGCAGCTTAGTAGGTCTAGCGGGGAGGTCCGAGCAGTACTTC
CDR3 protein: CASSLVGLAGRSEQYF

V gene: TRBV2
D gene: NA
CDR3 length: 15
J gene: TRBJ2-7
clone size: NA
CDR3 DNA: TGTGCCAGCAGTGAACTCGGGGACACGGAGTACGAGCAGTACTTC
CDR3 protein: CASSELGDTEYEQYF

V gene: TRBV5-1
D gene: TRBD2
CDR3 length: 15
J gene: TRBJ2-7
clone size: NA
CDR3 DNA: TGCGCCAGCAGCCTGACTAGCGGCCGGTTTGGGGAGCAGTACTTC
CDR3 protein: CASSLTSGRFGEQYF

V gene: TRBV5-5
D gene: TRBD1
CDR3 length: 14
J gene: TRBJ2-7
clone size: NA
CDR3 DNA: TGTGCCAGCAGTGACGACAGGGGGTTCAACGAGCAGTACTTC
CDR3 protein: CASSDDRGFNEQYF

V gene: TRBV27
D gene: NA
CDR3 length: 13
J gene: TRBJ1-5
clone size: few
CDR3 DNA: TGTGCCAGCAGTAACGAAGAGGGCCAGCCCCAGCATTTT
CDR3 protein: CASSNEEGQPQHF

V gene: TRBV19
D gene: TRBD1
CDR3 length: 14
J gene: TRBJ1-5
clone size: NA
CDR3 DNA: TGTGCCAGTAGTATCTATGACAGGGGACAGCCCCAGCATTTT
CDR3 protein: CASSIYDRGQPQHF

V gene: TRBV7-8
D gene: NA
CDR3 length: 16
J gene: TRBJ2-2
clone size: NA
CDR3 DNA: TGTGCCAGCAGCTTAGATTCCAACTCCCGCACCGGGGAGCTGTTTTTT
CDR3 protein: CASSLDSNSRTGELFF

V gene: TRBV9
D gene: NA
CDR3 length: 14
J gene: TRBJ2-1
clone size: once
CDR3 DNA: TGTGCCAGCAGCGTCCAATACGGTGACAATGAGCAGTTCTTC
CDR3 protein: CASSVQYGDNEQFF

V gene: TRBV30
D gene: NA
CDR3 length: 10
J gene: TRBJ1-4
clone size: NA
CDR3 DNA: TGTGCCTGCTCTAATGAAAAACTGTTTTTT
CDR3 protein: CACSNEKLFF

V gene: TRBV11-3
D gene: TRBD2
CDR3 length: 18
J gene: TRBJ2-5
clone size: NA
CDR3 DNA: TGTGCCAGCAGCTCCGGGACTAGCGGGAAGGAGCTCCAAGAGACCCAGTACTTC
CDR3 protein: CASSSGTSGKELQETQYF

V gene: TRBV6-6
D gene: TRBD1
CDR3 length: 14
J gene: TRBJ2-7
clone size: once
CDR3 DNA: TGTGCCAGCAGGAGACAGGGGGGGCCCTACGAGCAGTACTTC
CDR3 protein: CASRRQGGPYEQYF

V gene: TRBV4-1
D gene: TRBD1
CDR3 length: 15
J gene: TRBJ1-2
clone size: NA
CDR3 DNA: TGCGCCAGCAGCCAAGATCATGATCGGGACAGAGGCTACACCTTC
CDR3 protein: CASSQDHDRDRGYTF

V gene: TRBV18
D gene: TRBD1
CDR3 length: 16
J gene: TRBJ1-1
clone size: NA
CDR3 DNA: TGTGCCAGCTCACCACAGGACAGGCTGGGAGGCACTGAAGCTTTCTTT
CDR3 protein: CASSPQDRLGGTEAFF

V gene: TRBV5-1
D gene: TRBD1
CDR3 length: 14
J gene: TRBJ2-5
clone size: NA
CDR3 DNA: TGCGCCAGCAGCTTCCGGGACAGGGGAGAGACCCAGTACTTC
CDR3 protein: CASSFRDRGETQYF

V gene: TRBV5-4
D gene: NA
CDR3 length: 14
J gene: TRBJ2-2
clone size: NA
CDR3 DNA: TGTGCCAGCAGCTTAGGGACAAACACCGGGGAGCTGTTTTTT
CDR3 protein: CASSLGTNTGELFF

V gene: TRBV7-2
D gene: TRBD2
CDR3 length: 20
J gene: TRBJ2-1
clone size: NA
CDR3 DNA: TGTGCCAGCAGCTTAGCAGGACTAGCGGGACTACTAACTTCCTACAATGAGCAGTTCTTC
CDR3 protein: CASSLAGLAGLLTSYNEQFF

V gene: TRBV15
D gene: NA
CDR3 length: 16
J gene: TRBJ1-5
clone size: NA
CDR3 DNA: TGTGCCACCAGCAGAGATCTGGGGGCGCAAAGTCAGCCCCAGCATTTT
CDR3 protein: CATSRDLGAQSQPQHF

V gene: TRBV11-3
D gene: TRBD1
CDR3 length: 15
J gene: TRBJ2-7
clone size: few
CDR3 DNA: TGTGCCAGCAGCTTCCCTGGGACAGGGGAAGACGAGCAGTACTTC
CDR3 protein: CASSFPGTGEDEQYF

V gene: TRBV4-2
D gene: NA
CDR3 length: 18
J gene: TRBJ2-3
clone size: NA
CDR3 DNA: TGTGCCAGCAGCCCGAGTCTTCTGCGTAGCGCTTTCACAGATACGCAGTATTTT
CDR3 protein: CASSPSLLRSAFTDTQYF

V gene: TRBV5-1
D gene: TRBD1
CDR3 length: 17
J gene: TRBJ2-1
clone size: once
CDR3 DNA: TGCGCCAGCAGCTTGCGGGACAGGGGTGAAGCGGGGAATGAGCAGTTCTTC
CDR3 protein: CASSLRDRGEAGNEQFF

V gene: TRBV6-5
D gene: TRBD1
CDR3 length: 14
J gene: TRBJ2-7
clone size: few
CDR3 DNA: TGTGCCAGCAGACTAGGCAGGGGGCAATACGAGCAGTACTTC
CDR3 protein: CASRLGRGQYEQYF

V gene: TRBV28
D gene: TRBD2
CDR3 length: 14
J gene: TRBJ2-3
clone size: few
CDR3 DNA: TGTGCCAGCAAATCGACGGGAGGAACAGATACGCAGTATTTT
CDR3 protein: CASKSTGGTDTQYF

V gene: TRBV6-5
D gene: TRBD1
CDR3 length: 13
J gene: TRBJ2-5
clone size: NA
CDR3 DNA: TGTGCCAGCAGTCTGACAGGGGGAGAGACCCAGTACTTC
CDR3 protein: CASSLTGGETQYF

V gene: TRBV9
D gene: TRBD1
CDR3 length: 15
J gene: TRBJ2-7
clone size: few
CDR3 DNA: TGTGCCAGCAGCGTATCGACAGGGGCTGCCTACGAGCAGTACTTC
CDR3 protein: CASSVSTGAAYEQYF

V gene: TRBV28
D gene: TRBD1
CDR3 length: 14
J gene: TRBJ2-5
clone size: NA
CDR3 DNA: TGTGCCAGCAGCCGATACAGGGGGCAAGAGACCCAGTACTTC
CDR3 protein: CASSRYRGQETQYF

V gene: TRBV6-6
D gene: TRBD1
CDR3 length: 14
J gene: TRBJ1-2
clone size: NA
CDR3 DNA: TGTGCCAGCAGTCGGGACAGGTTTTTAGAAGGCTACACCTTC
CDR3 protein: CASSRDRFLEGYTF

V gene: TRBV9
D gene: TRBD1
CDR3 length: 16
J gene: TRBJ1-2
clone size: NA
CDR3 DNA: TGTGCCAGCAGCGTAGGGCGAGACAGGGTGGTCTATGGCTACACCTTC
CDR3 protein: CASSVGRDRVVYGYTF

V gene: TRBV5-1
D gene: NA
CDR3 length: 13
J gene: TRBJ2-1
clone size: few
CDR3 DNA: TGCGCCAGCAGCTTGGCTACAGTGAATGAGCAGTTCTTC
CDR3 protein: CASSLATVNEQFF

V gene: TRBV7-8
D gene: TRBD1
CDR3 length: 19
J gene: TRBJ1-4
clone size: NA
CDR3 DNA: TGTGCCAGCAGCACGCACCGACAGGGGGGAAAAGCAACTAATGAAAAACTGTTTTTT
CDR3 protein: CASSTHRQGGKATNEKLFF

V gene: TRBV5-1
D gene: TRBD2
CDR3 length: 18
J gene: TRBJ2-7
clone size: few
CDR3 DNA: TGCGCCAGCAGCCCTTACCCTAGCGGGAGTGCCCGCGAGCGAGAGCAGTACTTC
CDR3 protein: CASSPYPSGSAREREQYF

V gene: TRBV27
D gene: NA
CDR3 length: 16
J gene: TRBJ1-1
clone size: NA
CDR3 DNA: TGTGCCAGCAGTCGCATAAGCAGGGTCGGGAACACTGAAGCTTTCTTT
CDR3 protein: CASSRISRVGNTEAFF

V gene: TRBV28
D gene: TRBD2
CDR3 length: 14
J gene: TRBJ2-7
clone size: NA
CDR3 DNA: TGTGCCAGCAGTTTTGGTGGGGCGGGGGTCAAGCAGTACTTC
CDR3 protein: CASSFGGAGVKQYF

V gene: TRBV7-9
D gene: TRBD2
CDR3 length: 15
J gene: TRBJ2-2
clone size: few
CDR3 DNA: TGTGCCAGCAGCTTGCTCGGGGGGGTCACCGGGGAGCTGTTTTTT
CDR3 protein: CASSLLGGVTGELFF

V gene: TRBV4-2
D gene: TRBD2
CDR3 length: 17
J gene: TRBJ2-3
clone size: few
CDR3 DNA: TGTGCCAGCAGCCAAGCAACTAGCGGGAGTGGCACAGATACGCAGTATTTT
CDR3 protein: CASSQATSGSGTDTQYF

V gene: TRBV27
D gene: TRBD2
CDR3 length: 15
J gene: TRBJ2-5
clone size: NA
CDR3 DNA: TGTGCCAGCAGTTTCCTAGCGGGAGTGGGAGAGACCCAGTACTTC
CDR3 protein: CASSFLAGVGETQYF

V gene: TRBV28
D gene: NA
CDR3 length: 15
J gene: TRBJ1-2
clone size: NA
CDR3 DNA: TGTGCCAGCAGTTTAATTGAGGAAAGTGGGTGTGGGTACACCTTC
CDR3 protein: CASSLIEESGCGYTF

V gene: TRBV4-2
D gene: TRBD2
CDR3 length: 16
J gene: TRBJ2-7
clone size: NA
CDR3 DNA: TGTGCCAGCAGCCAAGGGGTAGCGGGAGAGAGCTACGAGCAGTACTTC
CDR3 protein: CASSQGVAGESYEQYF

V gene: TRBV19
D gene: TRBD1
CDR3 length: 15
J gene: TRBJ2-2
clone size: once
CDR3 DNA: TGTGCCAGTAGTACTTGGACAGGGCACACCGGGGAGCTGTTTTTT
CDR3 protein: CASSTWTGHTGELFF

V gene: TRBV6-1
D gene: TRBD1
CDR3 length: 14
J gene: TRBJ2-2
clone size: NA
CDR3 DNA: TGTGCCAGCAGTGAAGGGAAAGGAGGACAGGGTGTGTTTTTT
CDR3 protein: CASSEGKGGQGVFF

V gene: TRBV6-1
D gene: TRBD1
CDR3 length: 14
J gene: TRBJ1-2
clone size: NA
CDR3 DNA: TGTGCCAGCAGTGTAGGACAGGGGGCAAGTGGCTACACCTTC
CDR3 protein: CASSVGQGASGYTF

V gene: TRBV10-1
D gene: NA
CDR3 length: 14
J gene: TRBJ2-7
clone size: NA
CDR3 DNA: TGCGCCAGCAGTGCCGAAAAGGGGGCCTACGAGCAGTACTTC
CDR3 protein: CASSAEKGAYEQYF

V gene: TRBV5-4
D gene: NA
CDR3 length: 14
J gene: TRBJ2-3
clone size: NA
CDR3 DNA: TGTGCCAGCAGCTTCCCAAGCGAAGCAGATACGCAGTATTTT
CDR3 protein: CASSFPSEADTQYF

V gene: TRBV19
D gene: TRBD1
CDR3 length: 14
J gene: TRBJ2-7
clone size: NA
CDR3 DNA: TGTGCCAGTAGTATAGCTGGACAGGGCTACGAGCAGTACTTC
CDR3 protein: CASSIAGQGYEQYF

V gene: TRBV27
D gene: TRBD1
CDR3 length: 15
J gene: TRBJ1-2
clone size: NA
CDR3 DNA: TGTGCCAGCAGTCTCGGGACAGGGAGGTCCTATGGCTACACCTTC
CDR3 protein: CASSLGTGRSYGYTF

V gene: TRBV28
D gene: TRBD1
CDR3 length: 12
J gene: TRBJ1-1
clone size: once
CDR3 DNA: TGTGCCATCAGACAGGGGGGGGCTGAAGCTTTCTTT
CDR3 protein: CAIRQGGAEAFF

V gene: TRBV12-5
D gene: TRBD1
CDR3 length: 15
J gene: TRBJ1-2
clone size: NA
CDR3 DNA: TGTGCTAGTGGTCTAGGACAGGGGAGCAACTATGGCTACACCTTC
CDR3 protein: CASGLGQGSNYGYTF

V gene: TRBV28
D gene: NA
CDR3 length: 13
J gene: TRBJ1-1
clone size: NA
CDR3 DNA: TGTGCCAGCAGTTTAGGGGGCCCCACTGAAGCTTTCTTT
CDR3 protein: CASSLGGPTEAFF

V gene: TRBV5-1
D gene: NA
CDR3 length: 15
J gene: TRBJ2-7
clone size: NA
CDR3 DNA: TGCGCCAGCAGCTTGGGACAGGTGACCTGGGACGAGCAGTACTTC
CDR3 protein: CASSLGQVTWDEQYF

V gene: TRBV28
D gene: TRBD1
CDR3 length: 14
J gene: TRBJ1-2
clone size: NA
CDR3 DNA: TGTGCCAGCAGTCCGGGACAGGGCTTTGACGGCTACACCTTC
CDR3 protein: CASSPGQGFDGYTF

V gene: TRBV2
D gene: NA
CDR3 length: 13
J gene: TRBJ2-7
clone size: NA
CDR3 DNA: TGTGCCAGCAGTTTCGGGAGAGCCTACGAGCAGTACTTC
CDR3 protein: CASSFGRAYEQYF

V gene: TRBV5-5
D gene: NA
CDR3 length: 16
J gene: TRBJ2-6
clone size: NA
CDR3 DNA: TGTGCCAGCAGCTTGATCCCAGATCCTGGGGCCAACGTCCTGACTTTC
CDR3 protein: CASSLIPDPGANVLTF

V gene: TRBV7-3
D gene: NA
CDR3 length: 15
J gene: TRBJ2-1
clone size: once
CDR3 DNA: TGTGCCAGCAGCAGAACTAGAAGCTCCTACAATGAGCAGTTCTTC
CDR3 protein: CASSRTRSSYNEQFF